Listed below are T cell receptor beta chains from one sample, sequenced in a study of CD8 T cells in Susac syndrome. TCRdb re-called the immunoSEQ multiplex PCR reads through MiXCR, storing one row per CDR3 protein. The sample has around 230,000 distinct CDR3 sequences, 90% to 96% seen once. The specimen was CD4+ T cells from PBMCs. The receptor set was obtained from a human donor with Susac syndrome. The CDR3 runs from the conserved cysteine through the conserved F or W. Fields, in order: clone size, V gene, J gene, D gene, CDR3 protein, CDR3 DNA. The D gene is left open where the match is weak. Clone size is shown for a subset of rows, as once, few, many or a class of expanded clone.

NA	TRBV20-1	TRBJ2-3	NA	CSASGTSTDTQYF	TGCAGTGCTAGCGGGACTAGCACAGATACGCAGTATTTT
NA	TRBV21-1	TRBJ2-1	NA	CASSKANEQFF	TGTGCCAGCAGCAAAGCAAATGAGCAGTTCTTC
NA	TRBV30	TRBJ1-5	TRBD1	CAWSTGGLEPQHF	TGTGCCTGGAGTACAGGGGGCCTGGAGCCCCAGCATTTT
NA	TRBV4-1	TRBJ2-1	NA	CASSQSSAQSANYNEQFF	TGCGCCAGCAGCCAGTCTAGCGCACAGTCGGCTAACTACAATGAGCAGTTCTTC
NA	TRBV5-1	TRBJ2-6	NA	CASSYYSGFGTGANVLTF	TGCGCCAGCAGCTACTACTCAGGCTTTGGAACCGGGGCCAACGTCCTGACTTTC
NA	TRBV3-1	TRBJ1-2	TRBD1	CASSQRDRSYTF	TGTGCCAGCAGCCAACGGGACAGAAGCTACACCTTC
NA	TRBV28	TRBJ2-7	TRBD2	CASTFPAGGEQYF	TGTGCCAGCACTTTCCCCGCGGGGGGTGAGCAGTACTTC
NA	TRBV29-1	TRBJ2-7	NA	CSVLPGDGKYEQYF	TGCAGCGTCCTTCCCGGGGACGGAAAGTACGAGCAGTACTTC
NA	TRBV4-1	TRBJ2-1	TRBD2	CASRASGQLTYNEQFF	TGCGCCAGCAGGGCTAGCGGCCAATTGACCTACAATGAGCAGTTCTTC
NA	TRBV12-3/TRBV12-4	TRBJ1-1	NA	CASEAENTEAFF	TGTGCCAGCGAAGCGGAGAACACTGAAGCTTTCTTT
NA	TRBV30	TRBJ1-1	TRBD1	CAWETGTGRTEAFF	TGTGCCTGGGAGACCGGGACAGGGCGGACTGAAGCTTTCTTT
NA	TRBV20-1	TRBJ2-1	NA	CSARVASWGSYNEQFF	TGCAGTGCTAGAGTCGCTAGCTGGGGATCCTACAATGAGCAGTTCTTC
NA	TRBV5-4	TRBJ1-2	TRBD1	CASSFPGQWTNYGYTF	TGTGCCAGCAGCTTCCCGGGACAGTGGACAAACTATGGCTACACCTTC
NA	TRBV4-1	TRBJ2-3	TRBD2	CASSQGGSGNPDTQYF	TGCGCCAGCAGCCAAGGAGGAAGCGGGAATCCAGATACGCAGTATTTT
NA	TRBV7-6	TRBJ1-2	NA	CASSRPGTNRSYGYTF	TGTGCCAGCAGTCGACCCGGGACAAATCGGAGCTATGGCTACACCTTC
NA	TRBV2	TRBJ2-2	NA	CASMGRDAGELFF	TGTGCCAGCATGGGACGGGACGCCGGGGAGCTGTTTTTT
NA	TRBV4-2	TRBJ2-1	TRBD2	CASSLAGNSYNEQFF	TGTGCCAGCAGCCTAGCGGGAAACTCCTACAATGAGCAGTTCTTC
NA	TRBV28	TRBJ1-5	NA	CASNGGEPQHF	TGTGCCAGCAACGGAGGGGAGCCCCAGCATTTT
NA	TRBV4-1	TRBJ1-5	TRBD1	CASSQGDSRPHF	TGCGCCAGCAGCCAGGGGGACAGTCGGCCCCATTTT
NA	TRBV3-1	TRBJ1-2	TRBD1	CASSQTFDRAYGYTF	TGTGCCAGCAGCCAAACCTTCGACAGGGCCTATGGCTACACCTTC
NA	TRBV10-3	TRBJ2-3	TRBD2	CAISEAGGDTQYF	TGTGCCATCAGTGAGGCGGGGGGAGATACGCAGTATTTT
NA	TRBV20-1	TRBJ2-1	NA	CSACWASSEQFF	TGCAGTGCGTGCTGGGCTTCGAGTGAGCAGTTCTTC
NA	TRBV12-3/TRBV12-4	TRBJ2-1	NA	CASSLAGFDEQFF	TGTGCCAGCAGTTTAGCGGGTTTCGATGAGCAGTTCTTC
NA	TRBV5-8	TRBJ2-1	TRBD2	CASSSRGASYNEQFF	TGTGCCAGCAGCTCGCGGGGGGCTTCCTACAATGAGCAGTTCTTC
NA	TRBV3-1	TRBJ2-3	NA	CASSQVGRRSDTQYF	TGTGCCAGCAGCCAAGTTGGACGGAGATCGGATACGCAGTATTTT
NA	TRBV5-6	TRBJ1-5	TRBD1	CASSRQGTLNQPQHF	TGTGCCAGCAGCCGACAGGGGACCCTCAATCAGCCCCAGCATTTT
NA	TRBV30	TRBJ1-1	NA	CAWSSREEAFF	TGTGCCTGGAGTAGCCGGGAAGAAGCTTTCTTT
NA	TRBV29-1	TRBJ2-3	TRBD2	CSVEDLPSGRVDTQYF	TGCAGCGTTGAAGATCTCCCTAGCGGGAGAGTAGATACGCAGTATTTT
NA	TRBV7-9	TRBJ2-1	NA	CASVAKNYNEQFF	TGTGCCAGCGTGGCGAAGAATTACAATGAGCAGTTCTTC
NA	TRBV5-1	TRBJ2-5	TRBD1	CASSLARTGTYQETQYF	TGCGCCAGCAGCTTGGCCAGGACAGGCACGTACCAAGAGACCCAGTACTTC
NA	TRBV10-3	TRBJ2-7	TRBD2	CAISESPGLLISYEQYF	TGTGCCATCAGTGAGTCACCGGGACTACTGATCTCCTACGAGCAGTACTTC
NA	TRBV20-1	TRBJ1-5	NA	CSAGRQESQPQHF	TGCAGTGCAGGCCGACAGGAGTCTCAGCCCCAGCATTTT
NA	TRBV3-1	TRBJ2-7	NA	CASSQIGDEQYF	TGTGCCAGCAGCCAAATTGGGGACGAGCAGTACTTC
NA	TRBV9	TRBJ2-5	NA	CASSEAKVETQYF	TGTGCCAGCAGCGAGGCGAAGGTTGAGACCCAGTACTTC
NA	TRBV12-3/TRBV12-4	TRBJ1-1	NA	CASTLRGNTEAFF	TGTGCCAGCACTCTCCGAGGGAACACTGAAGCTTTCTTT
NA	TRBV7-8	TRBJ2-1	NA	CASSLGRAPSEFF	TGTGCCAGCAGCCTCGGTCGGGCCCCCTCCGAGTTCTTC
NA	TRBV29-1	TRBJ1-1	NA	CSVDKGAWNTEVFF	TGCAGCGTTGATAAAGGGGCTTGGAACACTGAAGTTTTCTTT
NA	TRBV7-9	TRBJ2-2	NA	CASSLDSYTGELFF	TGTGCCAGCAGCTTAGACAGTTACACCGGGGAGCTGTTTTTT
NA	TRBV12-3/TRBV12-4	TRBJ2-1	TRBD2	CASSPGLVVVEQFF	TGTGCCAGCAGTCCCGGACTAGTAGTGGTCGAGCAGTTCTTC
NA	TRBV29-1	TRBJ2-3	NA	CSVESWKGRTDTQYF	TGCAGCGTTGAGTCTTGGAAAGGGCGCACAGATACGCAGTATTTT
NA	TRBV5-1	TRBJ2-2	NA	CASSYAGTGELFF	TGCGCCAGCAGTTACGCTGGCACCGGGGAGCTGTTTTTT
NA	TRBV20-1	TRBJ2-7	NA	CSARATGSGYEQYF	TGCAGTGCTAGAGCAACAGGGTCGGGGTACGAGCAGTACTTC
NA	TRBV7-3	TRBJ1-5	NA	CASSPRVTDTQHF	TGTGCCAGCAGCCCCCGGGTCACAGATACGCAGCATTTT
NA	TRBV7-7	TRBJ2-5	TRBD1	CASSSWDRQETQYF	TGTGCTAGCAGCTCATGGGACAGACAAGAGACCCAGTACTTC
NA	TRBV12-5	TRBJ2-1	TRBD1	CASGRGQGEDNEQFF	TGTGCTAGTGGCCGGGGACAGGGGGAAGACAATGAGCAGTTCTTC
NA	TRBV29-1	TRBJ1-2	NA	CSVGPPRGSAYGYTF	TGCAGCGTTGGGCCCCCCAGGGGATCTGCCTATGGCTACACCTTC
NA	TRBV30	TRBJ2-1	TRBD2	CAWSPTTSGRPYNEQFF	TGTGCCTGGAGCCCAACTACTAGCGGGAGACCTTACAATGAGCAGTTCTTC
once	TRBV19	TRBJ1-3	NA	CASRTGNTIYF	TGTGCCAGTAGGACTGGAAACACCATATATTTT
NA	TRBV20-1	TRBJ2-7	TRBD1	CSAPQGVDEQYF	TGCAGTGCCCCACAGGGGGTCGACGAGCAGTACTTC
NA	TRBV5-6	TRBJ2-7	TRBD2	CASSPGRGYSSQYF	TGTGCCAGCAGCCCCGGGCGGGGGTATAGCTCGCAGTACTTC
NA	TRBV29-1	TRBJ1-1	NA	CSGRRRNTEAFF	TGCAGCGGCCGGCGGCGGAACACTGAAGCTTTCTTT
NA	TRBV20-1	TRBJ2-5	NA	CSAIVSSQETQYF	TGCAGTGCTATTGTGAGCTCCCAAGAGACCCAGTACTTC
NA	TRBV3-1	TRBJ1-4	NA	CASSRGTNEKLFF	TGTGCCAGCAGCCGGGGCACGAATGAAAAACTGTTTTTT
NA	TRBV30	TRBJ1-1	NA	CAWSVSGDTEAFF	TGTGCCTGGAGTGTATCGGGGGACACTGAAGCTTTCTTT
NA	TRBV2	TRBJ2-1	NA	CAGDSYNEQFF	TGTGCCGGGGACTCCTACAATGAGCAGTTCTTC
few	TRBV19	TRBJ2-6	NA	CASSGLSSGANVLTF	TGTGCCAGTAGTGGGCTGAGCTCTGGGGCCAACGTCCTGACTTTC